This T cell receptor beta chain was recovered during a study of T-cell reconstitution after alpha-beta-depleted transplantation in children. TCRbeta library construction was performed incorporating unique molecular identifiers. TCRdb independently ran MiXCR on the PCR reads; one entry per CDR3 protein. The sample has more than 60,000 distinct CDR3 sequences, 7% to 8% seen once; the top ten hold approximately 2.4%. The CDR3 sequence is 16 residues long. Germline V gene sequence: CDR1 SGHTA, CDR2 FQGTGA. Deletions cut 2 bases from V and 0 bases from J, with 8 bases between. At least ten counts were recorded for this clonotype.

This TCR derives from a human donor who donated a stem cell graft to a child with acute lymphoblastic leukemia. The chain uses TRBV7-3 and TRBJ2-6, with unresolved D. This material consisted of PBMCs from the stem cell graft donor, taken from the stem cell graft. The CDR3 region is CASSLLIPSGANVLTF. The CDR3 nucleotides read TGTGCCAGCAGCTTACTTATACCCTCTGGGGCCAACGTCCTGACTTTC.